These 28 T cell receptor beta chains were all obtained from the same sample, sequenced in a study of T-cell memory formation after mild COVID-19. In TCRdb, the 5' RACE reads were re-called with MiXCR into one record per CDR3 protein. The sample contains 250,000 to 350,000 distinct CDR3 sequences, about 13% of which appear only once. The sequencing sample was made of PBMCs or a T cell subset sorted from them (not recorded which). All receptors come from a man aged 18 to 30 who had mild COVID-19 (a few samples of this study predate the infection). Cell type and time point are not known.

This clonotype occurred a few times. V is TRBV9 and J is TRBJ2-3, with D perhaps matching TRBD1 or TRBD2 (6 bases each). V was cut by 3 bases and J by 5 bases, with 13 bases left in between. Germline V gene data show CDR1 as SGDLS and CDR2 as YYNGEE. The CDR3 totals 14 residues. The CDR3 DNA reads as TGTGCCAGCAGCGGTTGGGGGGCCGGAGATACGCAGTATTTT. Its translation: CASSGWGAGDTQYF.

CDR3 residues: CASSPPGRHYEQYF. The CDR3 DNA reads TGTGCCAGCAGCCCCCCAGGGCGGCACTACGAGCAGTACTTC. V and J are TRBV7-9 and TRBJ2-7, with a possible D match to TRBD1 (5 bases). Trimming shortened V by 5 bases and J by 3 bases, and 14 bases separated the two germline ends. CDR1 and CDR2 (germline): SEHNR, FQNEAQ (reference sequence). The CDR3 loop spans 14 amino acids.

This clonotype was counted many times. The chain employs TRBV5-1 and TRBJ2-3, with 8 positions matching TRBD2. The CDR3 consists of 14 residues. The junction had 8 bases not matched to a gene; V was cut back by 6 bases and J by 5 bases. Germline V lookup: CDR1 SGHRS, CDR2 YFSETQ. CDR3 residues: CASKRGSSEDTQYF. CDR3 coding DNA: TGCGCCAGCAAGCGGGGGAGTTCTGAAGATACGCAGTATTTT.

The chain combines TRBV7-9 with TRBJ2-3; 8 positions match TRBD1. CDR1 SEHNR and CDR2 FQNEAQ come from the germline V gene (reference sequence). V was clipped by 5 bases and J by 3 bases; unmatched bases: 7. The CDR3 consists of 15 residues. The CDR3 sequence is CASSPGQGFTDTQYF. In DNA, the CDR3 is TGTGCCAGCAGCCCTGGACAGGGTTTTACAGATACGCAGTATTTT. The whole variable domain, filled in from reference TRBV7-9 and TRBJ2-3, reads DTGVSQNPRHKITKRGQNVTFRCDPISEHNRLYWYRQTLGQGPEFLTYFQNEAQLEKSRLLSDRFSAERPKGSFSTLEIQRTEQGDSAMYLCASSPGQGFTDTQYFGPGTRLTVL.

This clonotype has just a few counts. The chain couples TRBV20-1 to TRBJ2-5; D assignment may be TRBD1 or TRBD2 (5 bases each). Trimming took off 3 bases at V and 5 bases at J, with 13 bases between the two ends. The CDR3 is 13 residues long. Germline V gene data show CDR1 as DFQATT and CDR2 as SNEGSKA (reference sequence). The CDR3 nucleotides are TGCAGTGCTAGTTCGGGGCTGGGGGAGACCCAGTACTTC. The encoded protein is CSASSGLGETQYF.

This clonotype turned up a few times. The chain recombines TRBV28 with TRBJ2-5; no clear D gene. Per germline, CDR1 MDHEN and CDR2 SYDVKM. The CDR3 loop spans 14 amino acids. V was cut by 4 bases and J by 2 bases, with 11 bases left in between. The CDR3, as DNA: TGTGCCAGCAGTTCCGCCGGGCCGCAAGAGACCCAGTACTTC. It encodes CASSSAGPQETQYF.

This clonotype was seen a handful of times. This rearrangement joins TRBV6-1 to TRBJ1-2; the D is unclear. The CDR3 sequence is 16 residues long. Germline CDR1 is MNHNS and CDR2 is SASEGT. The ends were cut back, 4 bases at V and 2 bases at J, with 17 bases in the middle. CDR3 sequence: CASSGYVGVTNYGYTF. CDR3 sequence (DNA): TGTGCCAGCAGTGGATACGTCGGGGTCACGAACTATGGCTACACCTTC.

The chain couples TRBV4-3 to TRBJ1-6; D ambiguous. The germline gives CDR1 LGHNA, CDR2 YSLEER. Trimming took 0 bases from V and 0 from J, leaving 9 bases between them. The CDR3 is 17 residues long. CDR3 amino acids: CASSQEPPGSYNSPLHF. CDR3 bases: TGCGCCAGCAGCCAAGAGCCTCCAGGCTCCTATAATTCACCCCTCCACTTT.

This rearrangement joins TRBV5-4 to TRBJ1-4; 7 bases match TRBD1. Per germline, CDR1 SGHNT and CDR2 YYREEE (reference sequence). Germline trimming cut 0 bases from V and 7 bases from J; bases unmatched to any gene: 6. CDR3 length: 15 amino acids. The CDR3 is CASSLGDRSFEKLFF. For the CDR3, the DNA is TGTGCCAGCAGCTTGGGGGACAGATCTTTTGAAAAACTGTTTTTT.

This clonotype was found a few times. The chain employs TRBV7-9 and TRBJ2-7; 7 nucleotides align to TRBD1. The germline V gene encodes CDR1 SEHNR and CDR2 FQNEAQ (reference sequence). Germline trimming cut 5 bases from V and 6 bases from J; bases unmatched to any gene: 10. The CDR3 spans 14 residues. CDR3 amino acids: CASSPRQGLGEQYF. DNA for the CDR3: TGTGCCAGCAGCCCGCGACAGGGTTTGGGCGAGCAGTACTTC.

This clonotype was counted a few times. The chain carries TRBV7-6 and TRBJ2-1; TRBD2 might be the D (5 bases). Germline assignment: CDR1 SGHVS and CDR2 FNYEAQ. CDR3 size: 15 residues. Trimming stripped 3 bases from V and 0 bases from J, with 9 bases between. The CDR3 sequence: CASSLEESSYNEQFF. CDR3 DNA: TGTGCCAGCAGCTTGGAGGAGAGCTCCTACAATGAGCAGTTCTTC.

Ten or more counts support this clonotype. V gene TRBV6-1 combines with J gene TRBJ1-1; 8 nucleotides align to TRBD1. The CDR3 runs to 16 residues. Germline CDR1 is MNHNS and CDR2 is SASEGT. With 1 base clipped from V and 5 bases from J, the junction kept 9 bases outside the gene matches. The CDR3 reads CASSEGQGPGQTEAFF. For the CDR3, the DNA is TGTGCCAGCAGTGAAGGACAGGGGCCGGGTCAGACTGAAGCTTTCTTT.

A few counts support this clonotype. CDR3 nucleotides: TGTGCCAGCTCACCTCGGCAGGGGATCCACAATGAGCAGTTCTTC. Amino acids: CASSPRQGIHNEQFF. The chain carries TRBV18 and TRBJ2-1; D perhaps matches TRBD1 (6 bases). The CDR3 consists of 15 residues. The germline V and J ends were trimmed by 3 bases and 5 bases, with 14 bases remaining between them. From germline, CDR1 is KGHSH and CDR2 LQKENI.

The gene calls are TRBV2 and TRBJ2-4; the D gene is possibly TRBD1 (6 bases). Trimming took 7 bases from V and 7 from J, leaving 17 bases between them. Germline CDR1 is SNHLY and CDR2 is FYNNEI. CDR3 length: 14 residues. The CDR3 here is CASTEEAGANIQYF. CDR3 sequence (DNA): TGTGCCAGCACTGAGGAGGCAGGGGCGAACATTCAGTACTTC.

The rearrangement uses TRBV9 and TRBJ1-1; D may be TRBD1 (5 bases). V was cut by 0 bases and J by 1 base, with 10 bases left in between. The germline CDR1 and CDR2 sequences are SGDLS and YYNGEE. The CDR3 spans 15 residues. The CDR3 nucleotides are TGTGCCAGCAGCGTAGGTGGGGCAGGGAACACTGAAGCTTTCTTT. Its protein product is CASSVGGAGNTEAFF.

The rearrangement joins TRBV7-2 to TRBJ2-3; 10 bases match TRBD2. This CDR3 is built from 16 residues. The trim removed 5 bases at V and 2 bases at J, leaving 7 bases unmatched. Germline assignment: CDR1 SGHTA and CDR2 FQGNSA. CDR3 in DNA: TGTGCCAGCAGCCTCCGGACTAGCGGATACACAGATACGCAGTATTTT. Its protein is CASSLRTSGYTDTQYF.

This clonotype was observed at least ten times. The chain joins TRBV7-2 to TRBJ2-1; D is perhaps TRBD2 (5 bases). Germline V gene data show CDR1 as SGHTA and CDR2 as FQGNSA. The V end lost 5 bases, the J end lost 12 bases, and 17 bases lay between the germline ends. The CDR3 contains 13 residues. CDR3 residues: CASSPFTSSVQFF. CDR3 in DNA: TGTGCCAGCAGCCCCTTTACTAGTTCTGTGCAGTTCTTC. The variable domain in full, with the rest retrieved from reference TRBV7-2 and TRBJ2-1, is GAGVSQSPSNKVTEKGKDVELRCDPISGHTALYWYRQSLGQGLEFLIYFQGNSAPDKSGLPSDRFSAERTGGSVSTLTIQRTQQEDSAVYLCASSPFTSSVQFFGPGTRLTVL.

The V gene is TRBV21-1, the J gene TRBJ2-7. TRBV21-1 is a pseudogene. The length of the CDR3 is 16 residues. The CDR3 is CASSKARRLSSYEQYV. CDR3 in DNA: TGTGCCAGCAGCAAAGCAAGAAGACTTAGCTCCTACGAGCAGTACGTC.

In nucleotides, the CDR3 is TGTGCCAGCAGCCAAGATCCTTCACAGGGCTATAATTCACCCCTCCACTTT. Its protein is CASSQDPSQGYNSPLHF. The chain uses TRBV3-1 and TRBJ1-6; tentative D call: TRBD1 (6 bases). The germline V gene has CDR1 LGHDT and CDR2 YNNKEL (reference sequence). The CDR3 has 17 amino acids. V gave up 0 bases and J gave up 3 bases, with 12 bases separating them.

The J gene is TRBJ1-4, the V gene TRBV5-5, with 8 bases matching TRBD1. The CDR3 length is 16 residues. With 4 bases clipped from V and 11 bases from J, the junction kept 16 bases outside the gene matches. Germline CDR1 and CDR2: SGHKS and YYEKEE (reference sequence). For the CDR3, the DNA is TGTGCCAGCAGCGCGAGCCGGGACAGGCTTTTTCGGAAACTGTTTTTT. Its translation is CASSASRDRLFRKLFF.

This clonotype was counted only a few times. This chain links TRBV20-1 with TRBJ1-2; weak D call: TRBD1 (6 bases). The CDR3 contains 13 residues. Trimming left V 2 bases short and J 4 bases short, with 11 bases between. Germline loops: CDR1 DFQATT, CDR2 SNEGSKA (reference sequence). CDR3 bases: TGCAGTGCTAGAACCAGGGGAGTCTATGGCTACACCTTC. The encoded protein is CSARTRGVYGYTF.

This clonotype occurred many times. This sequence joins TRBV6-5 and TRBJ1-5; no clear D. This CDR3 region has 14 residues. Germline lookup yields CDR1 MNHEY and CDR2 SVGAGI. Trimming removed 5 bases from V and 0 bases from J, with 8 bases in between. The chain's CDR3 is CASSQSNSNQPQHF. The CDR3, as DNA: TGTGCCAGCAGTCAGAGTAATAGCAATCAGCCCCAGCATTTT.

J is TRBJ1-4 and V is TRBV6-5; TRBD1 is a possible D gene (6 bases). CDR1 is MNHEY and CDR2 is SVGAGI in the germline V gene. This CDR3 spans 12 amino acids. Trimming shortened V by 2 bases and J by 8 bases, and 6 bases separated the two germline ends. CDR3 nucleotide sequence: TGTGCCAGCAGTTACGACAGGGAAAAACTGTTTTTT. The encoded protein is CASSYDREKLFF.

This clonotype occurred a few times. The chain joins TRBV6-2 or TRBV6-3 to TRBJ2-7; TRBD2 might be the D (5 bases). This CDR3 has 15 amino acids. V shed 8 bases and J shed 3 bases, with 20 bases lying between them. Germline CDR1 reads MNHEY; CDR2 reads SVGEGT. The CDR3 protein is CASAHRRGSFYEQYV. For the CDR3, the DNA is TGTGCCAGCGCCCACCGCCGGGGAAGCTTCTACGAGCAGTACGTC.

This chain uses TRBV7-2 with TRBJ2-1; 8 positions agree with TRBD2. With V trimmed by 5 bases and J by 15 bases, 9 bases remained unmatched. This CDR3 spans 12 amino acids. In germline, CDR1 is SGHTA, CDR2 FQGNSA. The CDR3 nucleotides read TGTGCCAGCAGCCGATCGGGGGGGCCGGGGTTCTTC. Translated, it gives CASSRSGGPGFF.

In this sample, this clonotype turned up a few times. CDR3 region: CASSPHIRDRKETQYF. CDR3 sequence (DNA): TGTGCCAGCAGTCCCCACATCCGGGACAGAAAAGAGACCCAGTACTTC. The gene calls are TRBV12-3 or TRBV12-4 and TRBJ2-5; 7 bases map to TRBD1. The CDR3 runs to 16 residues. J gave up 3 bases and V 5 bases, and 12 bases lay outside the gene matches.

J is TRBJ2-2 and V is TRBV18; D is unresolved. With 4 bases removed from V and 4 bases from J, the gap between germline ends came to 7 bases. The germline CDR1 and CDR2 sequences are KGHSH and LQKENI. The CDR3 extends over 13 amino acids. Here the CDR3 DNA reads TGTGCCAGCTCACGGCTCATCACCGGGGAGCTGTTTTTT. This translates into CASSRLITGELFF. Full variable domain (remainder filled in from reference TRBV18 and TRBJ2-2): NAGVMQNPRHLVRRRGQEARLRCSPMKGHSHVYWYRQLPEEGLKFMVYLQKENIIDESGMPKERFSAEFPKEGPSILRIQQVVRGDSAAYFCASSRLITGELFFGEGSRLTVL.

The chain recombines TRBV6-5 with TRBJ1-3; the D is unclear. Germline CDR1 is MNHEY and CDR2 is SVGAGI. V dropped 8 bases and J dropped 8 bases, with 7 bases sitting between them. The CDR3 is 10 residues long. CDR3 region: CASGRDTIYF. The DNA for the CDR3 is TGTGCCAGCGGCCGTGACACCATATATTTT.